Listed below are T cell receptor beta chains from one sample, sequenced in a study of control samples from healthy donors and cancer patients. Repertoires were generated with immunoSEQ multiplex PCR, while TCRdb's copy carries only in-frame clones and drops some. The sample has over 150,000 clones, 85% to 95% seen once. The specimen sequenced was blood. All receptors derive from a man under 40 in good health. CDR3s include the opening cysteine and the closing phenylalanine or tryptophan. The D gene is left open where the match is weak. Clone size is shown for a subset of rows, as once, few, many or a class of expanded clone.

cdr3_aa: CASSESPVGGQGYTF; cdr3_nt: TGTGCCAGCAGTGAGTCCCCGGTTGGAGGGCAGGGCTACACCTTC; clone_size: -; d_call: -; j_call: TRBJ1-2; v_call: TRBV2
cdr3_aa: CASSFTLVIYEQYF; cdr3_nt: TGTGCCAGCAGCTTTACCCTAGTAATCTACGAGCAGTACTTC; clone_size: -; d_call: -; j_call: TRBJ2-7; v_call: TRBV11-2
cdr3_aa: CASSQREGNQPQHF; cdr3_nt: TGCGCCAGCAGCCAAAGGGAAGGAAATCAGCCCCAGCATTTT; clone_size: -; d_call: -; j_call: TRBJ1-5; v_call: TRBV4-3
cdr3_aa: CASSVRDTLKDEQFF; cdr3_nt: TGTGCCAGCTCAGTCCGGGACACCCTTAAGGATGAGCAGTTCTTC; clone_size: -; d_call: -; j_call: TRBJ2-1; v_call: TRBV18
cdr3_aa: CASSQDREGYTEAFF; cdr3_nt: TGCGCCAGCAGCCAAGATCGTGAGGGGTACACTGAAGCTTTCTTT; clone_size: -; d_call: -; j_call: TRBJ1-1; v_call: TRBV4-3
cdr3_aa: CASSRPGPNTEAFF; cdr3_nt: TGTGCCAGTAGTAGGCCGGGACCGAACACTGAAGCTTTCTTT; clone_size: -; d_call: -; j_call: TRBJ1-1; v_call: TRBV19
cdr3_aa: CASSIVRGRNSPLHF; cdr3_nt: TGTGCCAGTAGTATAGTGCGGGGGCGGAATTCACCCCTCCACTTT; clone_size: -; d_call: -; j_call: TRBJ1-6; v_call: TRBV19
cdr3_aa: CASSMGLAEETQYF; cdr3_nt: TGTGCCAGCAGCATGGGACTAGCGGAAGAGACCCAGTACTTC; clone_size: -; d_call: TRBD2; j_call: TRBJ2-5; v_call: TRBV5-4
cdr3_aa: CASSSVPGANTEAFF; cdr3_nt: TGCGCCAGCAGCTCGGTCCCGGGAGCGAACACTGAAGCTTTCTTT; clone_size: -; d_call: -; j_call: TRBJ1-1; v_call: TRBV5-1
cdr3_aa: CASSFGREASGSWETQYF; cdr3_nt: TGTGCCAGCAGCTTTGGAAGGGAGGCTAGCGGGAGTTGGGAGACCCAGTACTTC; clone_size: -; d_call: TRBD2; j_call: TRBJ2-5; v_call: TRBV11-2
cdr3_aa: CASSYTRTASSYEQYF; cdr3_nt: TGTGCCAGCAGTTATACGAGGACAGCGAGCTCCTACGAGCAGTACTTC; clone_size: -; d_call: -; j_call: TRBJ2-7; v_call: TRBV6-2/TRBV6-3
cdr3_aa: CASRSSGGAGETQYF; cdr3_nt: TGTGCCAGCAGGAGTAGCGGGGGGGCAGGGGAGACCCAGTACTTC; clone_size: -; d_call: TRBD2; j_call: TRBJ2-5; v_call: TRBV6-5
cdr3_aa: CASSFSGTTYEQYF; cdr3_nt: TGCGCCAGCAGTTTTAGCGGGACTACCTACGAGCAGTACTTC; clone_size: few; d_call: TRBD2; j_call: TRBJ2-7; v_call: TRBV5-1
cdr3_aa: CASSLRGVRGGTEAFF; cdr3_nt: TGTGCCAGCAGTTTAAGGGGCGTCAGGGGGGGCACTGAAGCTTTCTTT; clone_size: -; d_call: TRBD1; j_call: TRBJ1-1; v_call: TRBV27
cdr3_aa: CASRPRVDHTGELFF; cdr3_nt: TGTGCCAGTAGGCCTCGGGTCGACCACACCGGGGAGCTGTTTTTT; clone_size: -; d_call: -; j_call: TRBJ2-2; v_call: TRBV19
cdr3_aa: CASGSTISTEAFF; cdr3_nt: TGTGCTAGTGGTTCCACGATAAGCACTGAAGCTTTCTTT; clone_size: -; d_call: -; j_call: TRBJ1-1; v_call: TRBV12-5
cdr3_aa: CASGPSGHRGGTDTQYF; cdr3_nt: TGCGCCAGCGGCCCTAGCGGGCACCGGGGTGGTACAGATACGCAGTATTTT; clone_size: -; d_call: TRBD2; j_call: TRBJ2-3; v_call: TRBV10-1
cdr3_aa: CASSLPTSGAYEQYF; cdr3_nt: TGTGCCAGCAGCTTGCCGACTAGCGGTGCCTACGAGCAGTACTTC; clone_size: -; d_call: TRBD2; j_call: TRBJ2-7; v_call: TRBV5-4
cdr3_aa: CASSSLGGIGPYEQYF; cdr3_nt: TGTGCCAGCAGTTCCCTAGGGGGTATAGGACCTTACGAGCAGTACTTC; clone_size: -; d_call: -; j_call: TRBJ2-7; v_call: TRBV28
cdr3_aa: CASSLGRSSGNTIYF; cdr3_nt: TGTGCCAGCAGTTTAGGGAGGAGCTCTGGAAACACCATATATTTT; clone_size: few; d_call: -; j_call: TRBJ1-3; v_call: TRBV28
cdr3_aa: CASSPGQERNEQFF; cdr3_nt: TGCGCCAGCAGCCCAGGACAGGAGCGGAATGAGCAGTTCTTC; clone_size: -; d_call: TRBD1; j_call: TRBJ2-1; v_call: TRBV9
cdr3_aa: CAWEARTEAFF; cdr3_nt: TGTGCCTGGGAGGCGCGGACTGAAGCTTTCTTT; clone_size: -; d_call: -; j_call: TRBJ1-1; v_call: TRBV30
cdr3_aa: CASSYGTRPTDTQYF; cdr3_nt: TGTGCCAGCAGTTACGGGACTAGGCCCACAGATACGCAGTATTTT; clone_size: -; d_call: TRBD2; j_call: TRBJ2-3; v_call: TRBV6-6
cdr3_aa: CASSLGQGNNQPQHF; cdr3_nt: TGCGCCAGCAGCTTGGGACAGGGAAACAATCAGCCCCAGCATTTT; clone_size: -; d_call: TRBD1; j_call: TRBJ1-5; v_call: TRBV5-1
cdr3_aa: CASSQDLTSGGAGDTQYF; cdr3_nt: TGCGCCAGCAGCCAAGATTTGACTAGCGGGGGGGCCGGGGATACGCAGTATTTT; clone_size: -; d_call: TRBD2; j_call: TRBJ2-3; v_call: TRBV4-3
cdr3_aa: CASTTPIGQGATYEQYF; cdr3_nt: TGTGCCAGCACTACCCCCATCGGACAGGGGGCCACCTACGAGCAGTACTTC; clone_size: -; d_call: TRBD1; j_call: TRBJ2-7; v_call: TRBV28
cdr3_aa: CASRLVSYQPQHF; cdr3_nt: TGTGCAAGTCGCTTAGTGTCCTATCAGCCCCAGCATTTT; clone_size: -; d_call: -; j_call: TRBJ1-5; v_call: TRBV12-2
cdr3_aa: CASSSRAGANVLTF; cdr3_nt: TGTGCCAGCAGCTCCCGCGCTGGGGCCAACGTCCTGACTTTC; clone_size: -; d_call: -; j_call: TRBJ2-6; v_call: TRBV7-9
cdr3_aa: CAWSVQLRGSEKLFF; cdr3_nt: TGTGCCTGGAGTGTACAACTGAGGGGGAGTGAAAAACTGTTTTTT; clone_size: -; d_call: -; j_call: TRBJ1-4; v_call: TRBV30
cdr3_aa: CASTVPGAGAFF; cdr3_nt: TGTGCCAGCACCGTCCCAGGGGCCGGAGCTTTCTTT; clone_size: -; d_call: -; j_call: TRBJ1-1; v_call: TRBV7-8
cdr3_aa: CASSLQTWAGELFF; cdr3_nt: TGTGCCAGCAGCTTACAGACGTGGGCCGGGGAGCTGTTTTTT; clone_size: -; d_call: -; j_call: TRBJ2-2; v_call: TRBV7-9
cdr3_aa: CASRRTGAFSEAFF; cdr3_nt: TGTGCCAGCAGGAGGACAGGGGCTTTTTCTGAAGCTTTCTTT; clone_size: -; d_call: TRBD1; j_call: TRBJ1-1; v_call: TRBV6-5
cdr3_aa: CASSIGAGRGAEAFF; cdr3_nt: TGTGCCAGTAGTATCGGGGCAGGGAGAGGCGCTGAAGCTTTCTTT; clone_size: -; d_call: -; j_call: TRBJ1-1; v_call: TRBV19
cdr3_aa: CASGRDRVAGELFF; cdr3_nt: TGCGCCAGCGGCCGGGACAGGGTGGCCGGGGAGCTGTTTTTT; clone_size: -; d_call: TRBD1; j_call: TRBJ2-2; v_call: TRBV5-1
cdr3_aa: CASSLGQTYGYTF; cdr3_nt: TGTGCCAGCAGTTTAGGGCAGACCTATGGCTACACCTTC; clone_size: -; d_call: -; j_call: TRBJ1-2; v_call: TRBV27
cdr3_aa: CASSLGRGGYGYTF; cdr3_nt: TGTGCCAGCAGCTTAGGCAGGGGAGGCTATGGCTACACCTTC; clone_size: once; d_call: -; j_call: TRBJ1-2; v_call: TRBV11-2
cdr3_aa: CASSEGTTGYEQYF; cdr3_nt: TGTGCCAGCAGTGAGGGCACAACGGGCTACGAGCAGTACTTC; clone_size: -; d_call: -; j_call: TRBJ2-7; v_call: TRBV6-1
cdr3_aa: CASSLGGIASGTEAFF; cdr3_nt: TGTGCCAGCAGCTTAGGGGGAATAGCCTCGGGGACTGAAGCTTTCTTT; clone_size: -; d_call: -; j_call: TRBJ1-1; v_call: TRBV7-6
cdr3_aa: CASSLVGTGSEKLFF; cdr3_nt: TGCGCCAGCAGCTTGGTCGGGACAGGGAGTGAAAAACTGTTTTTT; clone_size: once; d_call: TRBD1; j_call: TRBJ1-4; v_call: TRBV5-1
cdr3_aa: CASSSGKGGYTF; cdr3_nt: TGTGCCAGCAGTTCGGGAAAGGGAGGCTACACCTTC; clone_size: -; d_call: -; j_call: TRBJ1-2; v_call: TRBV6-5
cdr3_aa: CASSFSSGGTSYEQYF; cdr3_nt: TGTGCCAGCAGCTTTTCTAGCGGGGGGACCTCCTACGAGCAGTACTTC; clone_size: once; d_call: TRBD2; j_call: TRBJ2-7; v_call: TRBV5-4
cdr3_aa: CASRTTGSGNTIYF; cdr3_nt: TGTGCCAGCAGAACGACAGGGTCCGGAAACACCATATATTTT; clone_size: -; d_call: TRBD1; j_call: TRBJ1-3; v_call: TRBV6-6
cdr3_aa: CASSLDSEQYF; cdr3_nt: TGCGCCAGCAGCTTGGACTCTGAGCAGTACTTC; clone_size: -; d_call: -; j_call: TRBJ2-7; v_call: TRBV5-1
cdr3_aa: CASSLQAGIGNEQFF; cdr3_nt: TGTGCCAGCAGCCTCCAAGCGGGAATTGGCAATGAGCAGTTCTTC; clone_size: -; d_call: TRBD2; j_call: TRBJ2-1; v_call: TRBV7-3
cdr3_aa: CAILRETPDEHRGAVF; cdr3_nt: TGTGCCATTCTCCGGGAAACCCCTGACGAACACCGGGGAGCTGTTTTT; clone_size: -; d_call: -; j_call: TRBJ2-2; v_call: TRBV11-3